These T cell receptor beta chains were read from a single sample in a study of graft-versus-host responses after intestinal transplantation. Measured with immunoSEQ multiplex PCR; TCRdb has only the in-frame clones, and not every one. The sample includes roughly 25,000 clones, roughly 93% of them seen just once. Sequences were derived from PBMCs, sampled 18 days after transplant. The receptors were sampled from a human patient who received an intestinal transplant, so some T cells may come from the graft donor. The CDR3 runs from the conserved cysteine through the conserved F or W. D genes are given only for firm matches. The size entry is marked missing in some rows and otherwise reads once, few, many or a size class.

>NA|TRBJ2-3|TRBD2|TRBV30
CAWSVGGGVDTQYF
TGTGCCTGGAGTGTCGGCGGGGGGGTGGATACGCAGTATTTT
>NA|TRBJ1-6|NA|TRBV5-4
CASSSHLRTDYNSPLHF
TGTGCCAGCAGCTCACACCTTCGGACCGACTATAATTCACCCCTCCACTTT
>NA|TRBJ2-3|NA|TRBV5-4
CASSLAGGEDTQYF
TGTGCCAGCAGCTTGGCTGGAGGAGAGGATACGCAGTATTTT
>NA|TRBJ1-2|NA|TRBV6-1
CASSDRLSGGYTF
TGTGCCAGCAGTGATCGGTTATCGGGAGGCTACACCTTC
>NA|TRBJ2-7|NA|TRBV4-3
CASSQDLGLKEQYF
TGCGCCAGCAGCCAAGATCTTGGGCTTAAAGAGCAGTACTTC
>NA|TRBJ1-1|NA|TRBV30
CAWSADRNTEAFF
TGTGCCTGGAGTGCGGACAGAAACACTGAAGCTTTCTTT
>NA|TRBJ1-2|NA|TRBV30
CAWLGQIYGYTF
TGTGCCTGGCTGGGACAAATCTATGGCTACACCTTC
>NA|TRBJ2-1|TRBD2|TRBV5-6
CASSFRRGGGNEQFF
TGTGCCAGCAGCTTTCGACGGGGGGGTGGAAATGAGCAGTTCTTC
>once|TRBJ2-1|NA|TRBV9
CASSVGGVPDINEQFF
TGTGCCAGCAGCGTTGGGGGAGTCCCGGACATCAATGAGCAGTTCTTC
>NA|TRBJ2-7|TRBD1|TRBV2
CASRDLTGSNEQYF
TGTGCCAGCAGGGACTTGACAGGGTCAAACGAGCAGTACTTC
>NA|TRBJ2-1|TRBD2|TRBV4-2
CASSQDRGGARKYNEQFF
TGTGCCAGCAGCCAAGATCGCGGGGGGGCCCGGAAATACAATGAGCAGTTCTTC
>NA|TRBJ2-7|NA|TRBV30
CAWRYGHTYEQYF
TGTGCCTGGAGATATGGACACACCTACGAGCAGTACTTC
>NA|TRBJ2-5|TRBD2|TRBV6-5
CASSLAGGAQYF
TGTGCCAGCAGTTTAGCGGGGGGGGCTCAGTACTTC
>once|TRBJ1-1|TRBD1|TRBV11-2
CASSLFTGESTEAFF
TGTGCCAGCAGCTTATTCACAGGGGAAAGCACTGAAGCTTTCTTT
>NA|TRBJ2-7|TRBD1|TRBV11-2
CASSPSDRIPYEQYF
TGTGCCAGCTCCCCCTCGGACAGGATTCCCTACGAGCAGTACTTC
>NA|TRBJ2-6|TRBD1|TRBV10-2
CASSRSDRAGFSGANVLTF
TGCGCCAGCAGTAGATCGGACAGGGCTGGTTTCTCTGGGGCCAACGTCCTGACTTTC
>NA|TRBJ2-3|NA|TRBV7-9
CASSLEDTQYF
TGTGCCAGCAGCTTAGAAGATACGCAGTATTTT
>NA|TRBJ1-2|NA|TRBV6-5
CASGPQGVYGYTF
TGTGCCAGCGGACCTCAGGGAGTCTATGGCTACACCTTC
>NA|TRBJ1-2|TRBD1|TRBV7-2
CASSPETGVSGYTF
TGTGCCAGCAGCCCCGAAACAGGGGTGAGCGGCTACACCTTC
>NA|TRBJ1-4|NA|TRBV15
CATSRDGAWTNEKLFF
TGTGCCACCAGCAGAGATGGGGCTTGGACTAATGAAAAACTGTTTTTT
>once|TRBJ2-1|NA|TRBV7-7
CASSGGPSSYNEQFF
TGTGCCAGCAGCGGGGGGCCTAGCTCCTACAATGAGCAGTTCTTC
>NA|TRBJ1-4|NA|TRBV7-9
CASSEGPIGNEKLFF
TGTGCCAGCAGCGAGGGACCAATTGGTAATGAAAAACTGTTTTTT
>NA|TRBJ2-3|NA|TRBV25-1
CASSPPGFRSSTDTQYF
TGTGCCAGCAGTCCCCCCGGCTTTAGATCAAGCACAGATACGCAGTATTTT
>few|TRBJ1-4|NA|TRBV6-1
CASSERLGLNEKLFF
TGTGCCAGCAGTGAACGTCTGGGCCTTAATGAAAAACTGTTTTTT
>once|TRBJ1-6|NA|TRBV5-1
CASSKGRDNSPLHF
TGCGCCAGCAGCAAAGGACGGGACAATTCACCCCTCCACTTT
>NA|TRBJ1-1|NA|TRBV30
CAWGEIEAFF
TGTGCCTGGGGGGAGATTGAAGCTTTCTTT
>NA|TRBJ1-5|NA|TRBV10-3
CAISDGDYSNQPQHF
TGTGCCATCAGTGATGGCGATTATAGCAATCAGCCCCAGCATTTT
>NA|TRBJ1-1|TRBD1|TRBV5-5
CASSAQGAPTEAFF
TGTGCCAGCAGCGCCCAGGGGGCGCCTACTGAAGCTTTCTTT
>NA|TRBJ2-3|NA|TRBV9
CASSAGLGDTDTQYF
TGTGCCAGCAGTGCGGGACTCGGAGACACAGATACGCAGTATTTT
>NA|TRBJ2-2|TRBD1|TRBV7-9
CASSLTGFDTGELFF
TGTGCCAGCAGCTTGACAGGGTTCGACACCGGGGAGCTGTTTTTT
>NA|TRBJ2-1|TRBD2|TRBV7-6
CASSPITSGGENEQFF
TGTGCCAGCAGCCCCATTACTAGCGGGGGAGAAAATGAGCAGTTCTTC
>once|TRBJ1-6|NA|TRBV21-1
CASSKRQGTPLHF
TGTGCCAGCAGCAAGAGACAGGGGACACCCCTCCACTTT
>NA|TRBJ2-7|NA|TRBV7-2
CASSFGDPPYEQYF
TGTGCCAGCAGCTTTGGGGACCCCCCCTACGAGCAGTACTTC
>NA|TRBJ2-1|TRBD2|TRBV27
CASSLEGLAVFDGSYNEQFF
TGTGCCAGCAGTTTAGAGGGACTAGCGGTCTTCGATGGATCCTACAATGAGCAGTTCTTC
>NA|TRBJ2-1|TRBD2|TRBV5-6
CASSLATSGGHNEQFF
TGTGCCAGCAGCTTGGCGACTAGCGGGGGGCACAATGAGCAGTTCTTC
>once|TRBJ1-2|NA|TRBV15
CATSREAVNGYTF
TGTGCCACCAGCAGAGAGGCGGTGAATGGCTACACCTTC
>NA|TRBJ2-3|NA|TRBV6-6
CASSGTRGANTDTQYF
TGTGCCAGCAGCGGAACCCGGGGGGCGAACACAGATACGCAGTATTTT